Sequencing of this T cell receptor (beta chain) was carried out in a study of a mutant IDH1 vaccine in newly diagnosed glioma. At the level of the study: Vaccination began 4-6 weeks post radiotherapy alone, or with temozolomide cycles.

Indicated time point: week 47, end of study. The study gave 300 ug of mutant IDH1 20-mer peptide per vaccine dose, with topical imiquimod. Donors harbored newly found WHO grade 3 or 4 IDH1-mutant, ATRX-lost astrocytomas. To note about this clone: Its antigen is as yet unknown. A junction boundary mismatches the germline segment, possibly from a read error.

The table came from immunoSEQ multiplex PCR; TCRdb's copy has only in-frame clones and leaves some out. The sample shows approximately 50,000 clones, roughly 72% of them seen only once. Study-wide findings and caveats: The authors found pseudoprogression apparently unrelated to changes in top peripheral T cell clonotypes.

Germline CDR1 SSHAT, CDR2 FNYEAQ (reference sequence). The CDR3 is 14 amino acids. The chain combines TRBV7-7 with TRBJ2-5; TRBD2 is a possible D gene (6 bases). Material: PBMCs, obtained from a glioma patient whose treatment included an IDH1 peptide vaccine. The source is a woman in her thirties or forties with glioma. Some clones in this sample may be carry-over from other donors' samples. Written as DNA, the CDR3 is TGTGCTAGCAGCTTAGGAGGGGTTGGGGAGACCCAGTACTTC. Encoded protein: CASSLGGVGETQYF.